A selection of T cell receptor beta chains follows, all from one sample in a study of blood T cell repertoires in COVID-19. Some clones are missing from TCRdb's copy, which holds only in-frame ones; the method was immunoSEQ multiplex PCR. The sample yields about 84,000 clones, around nine tenths seen once. The sample taken for sequencing was peripheral blood. The origin of the receptors is a man aged 80 or over with active or convalescent COVID-19. The CDR3 runs from the conserved cysteine through the conserved F or W. Fields, in order: D gene, clone size, V gene, J gene, CDR3 DNA, CDR3 protein. The D gene is left open where the match is weak. Some rows have no size entry. The others give once, few or many, or a class for an expanded clone.

D gene: .
clone size: .
V gene: TRBV25-1
J gene: TRBJ2-1
CDR3 DNA: TGTGCCAGCAGTGAACCCTTCGGGGTATACAATGAGCAGTTCTTC
CDR3 protein: CASSEPFGVYNEQFF

D gene: .
clone size: few
V gene: TRBV20-1
J gene: TRBJ2-6
CDR3 DNA: TGCAGTGCTAGTCATGCGGCCACCTCTGGGGCCAACGTCCTGACTTTC
CDR3 protein: CSASHAATSGANVLTF

D gene: TRBD2
clone size: .
V gene: TRBV4-3
J gene: TRBJ2-6
CDR3 DNA: TGCGCCAGCAGCCAAGACTTTGCTAGCGGGAGGGGTGGGGCCAACGTCCTGACTTTC
CDR3 protein: CASSQDFASGRGGANVLTF

D gene: TRBD2
clone size: .
V gene: TRBV6-5
J gene: TRBJ2-2
CDR3 DNA: TGTGCCAGCCGGGACTCGGGGGGGACCGGGGAGCTGTTTTTT
CDR3 protein: CASRDSGGTGELFF

D gene: .
clone size: .
V gene: TRBV7-9
J gene: TRBJ1-2
CDR3 DNA: TGTGCCAGCACCCTAGACGGGGGGCGCGGCTATGGCTACACCTTC
CDR3 protein: CASTLDGGRGYGYTF

D gene: .
clone size: .
V gene: TRBV18
J gene: TRBJ2-7
CDR3 DNA: TGTGCCAGCTCACCATCTCTGGGAGAGGAGCAGTACTTC
CDR3 protein: CASSPSLGEEQYF

D gene: .
clone size: .
V gene: TRBV19
J gene: TRBJ2-7
CDR3 DNA: TGTGCCAGTAGTATAGTAGGGGCCGTGGGCGAGCAGTACTTC
CDR3 protein: CASSIVGAVGEQYF

D gene: .
clone size: .
V gene: TRBV19
J gene: TRBJ1-2
CDR3 DNA: TGTGCCAGTAACGGGATGGCCCTCGAGGGCTACACCTTC
CDR3 protein: CASNGMALEGYTF

D gene: TRBD2
clone size: few
V gene: TRBV19
J gene: TRBJ2-7
CDR3 DNA: TGTGCCAGTAGTATGACTAGCGGGAGGTCCGAGCAGTACTTC
CDR3 protein: CASSMTSGRSEQYF

D gene: .
clone size: .
V gene: TRBV13
J gene: TRBJ2-2
CDR3 DNA: TGTGCCAGCAGCCTACAGACCGGGGAGCTGTTTTTT
CDR3 protein: CASSLQTGELFF

D gene: .
clone size: few
V gene: TRBV7-2
J gene: TRBJ2-2
CDR3 DNA: TGTGCCAGCAGAGACAGGAGGAACACCGGGGAGCTGTTTTTT
CDR3 protein: CASRDRRNTGELFF

D gene: .
clone size: .
V gene: TRBV20-1
J gene: TRBJ2-3
CDR3 DNA: TGCAGTGCTCACTCTAGCGATACGCAGTATTTT
CDR3 protein: CSAHSSDTQYF

D gene: .
clone size: .
V gene: TRBV5-1
J gene: TRBJ1-1
CDR3 DNA: TGCGCCAGCAGCACCACAGGGAACACTGAAGCTTTCTTT
CDR3 protein: CASSTTGNTEAFF

D gene: .
clone size: .
V gene: TRBV5-1
J gene: TRBJ2-7
CDR3 DNA: TGCGCCAGCAGCCAGGGGAGCTCCTACGAGCAGTACTTC
CDR3 protein: CASSQGSSYEQYF

D gene: .
clone size: .
V gene: TRBV5-1
J gene: TRBJ1-5
CDR3 DNA: TGCGCCAGCAGCCCGGTTAGCAATCAGCCCCAGCATTTT
CDR3 protein: CASSPVSNQPQHF

D gene: .
clone size: .
V gene: TRBV6-5
J gene: TRBJ1-5
CDR3 DNA: TGTGCCAGCAGGCAGGGGTATAGCAATCAGCCCCAGCATTTT
CDR3 protein: CASRQGYSNQPQHF